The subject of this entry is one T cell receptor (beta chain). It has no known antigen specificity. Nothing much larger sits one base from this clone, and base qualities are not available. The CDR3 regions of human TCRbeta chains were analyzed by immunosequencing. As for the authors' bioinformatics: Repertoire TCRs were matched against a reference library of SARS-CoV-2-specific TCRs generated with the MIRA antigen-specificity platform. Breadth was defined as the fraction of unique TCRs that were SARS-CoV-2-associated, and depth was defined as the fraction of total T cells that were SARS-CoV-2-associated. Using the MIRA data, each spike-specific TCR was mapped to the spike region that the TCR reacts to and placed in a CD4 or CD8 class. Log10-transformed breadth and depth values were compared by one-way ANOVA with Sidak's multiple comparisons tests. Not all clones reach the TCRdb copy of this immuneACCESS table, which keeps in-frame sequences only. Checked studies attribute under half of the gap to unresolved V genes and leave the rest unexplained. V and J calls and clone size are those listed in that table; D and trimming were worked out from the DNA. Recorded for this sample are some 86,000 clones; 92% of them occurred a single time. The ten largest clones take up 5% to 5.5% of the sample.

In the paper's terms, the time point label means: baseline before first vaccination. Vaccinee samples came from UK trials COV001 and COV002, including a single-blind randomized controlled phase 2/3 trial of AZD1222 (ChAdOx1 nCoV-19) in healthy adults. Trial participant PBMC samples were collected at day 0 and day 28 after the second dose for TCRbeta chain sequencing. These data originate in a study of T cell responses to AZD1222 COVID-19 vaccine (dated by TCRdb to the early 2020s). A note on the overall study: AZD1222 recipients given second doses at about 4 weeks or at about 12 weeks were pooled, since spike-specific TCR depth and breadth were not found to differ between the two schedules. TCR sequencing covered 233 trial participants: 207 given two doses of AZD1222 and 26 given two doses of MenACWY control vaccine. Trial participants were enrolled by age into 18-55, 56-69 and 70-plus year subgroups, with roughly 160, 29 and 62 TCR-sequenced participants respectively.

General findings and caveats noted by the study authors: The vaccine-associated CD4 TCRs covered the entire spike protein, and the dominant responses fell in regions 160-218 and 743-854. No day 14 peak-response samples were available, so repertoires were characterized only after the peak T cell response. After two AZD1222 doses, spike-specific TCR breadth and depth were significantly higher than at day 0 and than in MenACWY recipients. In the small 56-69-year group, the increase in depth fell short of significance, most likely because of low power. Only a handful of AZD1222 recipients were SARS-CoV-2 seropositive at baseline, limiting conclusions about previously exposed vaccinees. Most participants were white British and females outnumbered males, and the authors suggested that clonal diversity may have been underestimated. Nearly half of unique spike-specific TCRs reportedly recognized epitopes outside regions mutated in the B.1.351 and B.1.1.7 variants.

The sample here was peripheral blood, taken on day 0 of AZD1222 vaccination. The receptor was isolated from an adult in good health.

In nucleotides, the sequence is TGTGCCACTCAAAGGACAGGCTGGGAGACCCAGTACTTC. Its coded protein is CATQRTGWETQYF. The chain uses TRBV19 and TRBJ2-5, with 7 bases aligning to TRBD1. Trimmed from V: 10 bases; trimmed from J: 5 bases; junction bases lacking a gene match: 10. The CDR3 contains 13 residues, cysteine and phenylalanine counted. The read is trimmed to its CDR3 DNA, 39 bases read in frame from base 1. From the germline V gene (reference sequence), CDR1 is LNHDA and CDR2 is SQIVND.